One and the same sample provided the 10 T cell receptor beta chains below, sequenced in a study of T cell responses to AZD1222 COVID-19 vaccine. Only in-frame clones appear in the TCRdb table, and some are missing; sequencing was by immunoSEQ multiplex PCR. The sample contains 150,000 or so clones, around 91% of which appear only once. The input for sequencing was peripheral blood, taken on day 0 of AZD1222 vaccination. The receptor source for this set is an adult in good health.

This chain uses TRBV7-2 with TRBJ2-7; 10 bases agree with TRBD1. V shed 2 bases and J 6 bases; nucleotides not matched to a gene: 4. This CDR3 has 14 amino acids. From germline, CDR1 is SGHTA and CDR2 FQGNSA. CDR3 sequence: CASSLRGTGVEQYF. In DNA, the CDR3 is TGTGCCAGCAGCTTAAGGGGGACAGGGGTCGAGCAGTACTTC. The whole variable domain, filled in from reference TRBV7-2 and TRBJ2-7, reads GAGVSQSPSNKVTEKGKDVELRCDPISGHTALYWYRQSLGQGLEFLIYFQGNSAPDKSGLPSDRFSAERTGGSVSTLTIQRTQQEDSAVYLCASSLRGTGVEQYFGPGTRLTVT.

The sample holds a few counts of this clone. The chain joins TRBV30 to TRBJ1-3; no firm D call. From germline, CDR1 is GTSNPN and CDR2 SVGIG (reference sequence). The CDR3 runs 12 residues. V lost 2 bases and J 2 bases, leaving 4 bases between the germline ends. The CDR3 loop is CAWSYTGNTIYF. CDR3 sequence (DNA): TGTGCCTGGAGTTACACTGGAAACACCATATATTTT.

This chain links TRBV30 with TRBJ1-4, with unresolved D. Trimming removed 5 bases at V and 8 bases at J, with 18 bases between. This CDR3 spans 14 amino acids. The germline CDR1 and CDR2 sequences are GTSNPN and SVGIG (reference sequence). This CDR3 reads CAWCPSSPQEKLFF. In DNA, the CDR3 is TGTGCCTGGTGCCCGTCGAGCCCTCAAGAAAAACTGTTTTTT. The full variable domain, in which reference TRBV30 and TRBJ1-4 provide the parts outside the CDR3, is SQTIHQWPATLVQPVGSPLSLECTVEGTSNPNLYWYRQAAGRGLQLLFYSVGIGQISSEVPQNLSASRPQDRQFILSSKKLLLSDSGFYLCAWCPSSPQEKLFFGSGTQLSVL.

This chain uses TRBV2 with TRBJ2-6; unclear D gene. The CDR3 totals 17 residues. Germline V gives CDR1 SNHLY, CDR2 FYNNEI. The ends were cut back, 10 bases at V and 0 bases at J, with 19 bases in the middle. The CDR3 is CATIQSPNSSGANVLTF. The CDR3, as DNA: TGTGCCACCATCCAGTCCCCTAACTCCTCTGGGGCCAACGTCCTGACTTTC.

This chain links TRBV4-3 with TRBJ1-2; D is unclear. This CDR3 spans 14 amino acids. Trimming stripped 0 bases from V and 4 bases from J, with 9 bases between. CDR1 and CDR2 from the germline V gene are LGHNA and YSLEER. The DNA of the CDR3 is TGCGCCAGCAGCCAAGAGCGCAGGTTCTATGGCTACACCTTC. Translated: CASSQERRFYGYTF.

The chain employs TRBV28 and TRBJ1-6; D unclear. CDR1 MDHEN and CDR2 SYDVKM come from the germline V gene. CDR3 length: 15 amino acids. V lost 5 bases and J lost 7, with 15 bases in between. Here the CDR3 reads CASSPPGRQNSPLHF. In nucleotides, the CDR3 is TGTGCCAGCAGTCCTCCAGGCAGGCAAAATTCACCCCTCCACTTT.

The CDR3 spells CAIGPETDTQYF. CDR3 nucleotides: TGTGCCATCGGACCGGAGACAGATACGCAGTATTTT. The rearrangement uses TRBV10-3 and TRBJ2-3; no clear D gene. Germline V gene sequence: CDR1 ENHRY, CDR2 SYGVKD. With 8 bases removed from V and 3 bases from J, the gap between germline ends came to 9 bases. This CDR3 has 12 amino acids.

For the CDR3, the DNA is TGTGCCAGCAGCCCTGGGCCGGCTTCCTACGAGCAGTACTTC. It encodes CASSPGPASYEQYF. The V gene is TRBV13, the J gene TRBJ2-7; D remains ambiguous. This CDR3 is 14 amino acids long. Per the germline V gene, CDR1 is PRHDT and CDR2 is FYEKMQ (reference sequence). Trimming took off 5 bases at V and 1 base at J, with 12 bases between the two ends.

The CDR3 DNA is TGTGCCAGCAGTAACTGGACTTACTATGGCTACACCTTC. Translation: CASSNWTYYGYTF. The chain links TRBV6-5 to TRBJ1-2, with D hard to call. Germline V lookup: CDR1 MNHEY, CDR2 SVGAGI. Trimming removed 5 bases at V and 3 bases at J, with 10 bases between. The CDR3 has 13 amino acids.

The chain combines TRBV28 with TRBJ1-5; no reliable D call. CDR1 is MDHEN and CDR2 is SYDVKM in the germline V gene. The CDR3 is 12 amino acids. Trimming took off 3 bases at V and 3 bases at J, with 3 bases between the two ends. The CDR3 DNA reads TGTGCCAGCAGTTTTGACAATCAGCCCCAGCATTTT. This encodes CASSFDNQPQHF.